What follows are 24 T cell receptor beta chains derived from one specimen sequenced in a study of shared clonotypes between healthy human individuals. The protocol was immunoSEQ multiplex PCR, while the TCRdb copy is restricted to in-frame clones and leaves out a portion. The sample has some 740,000 clones, roughly 92% seen once. The naive CD8 subset, CD45RO-negative cells positively selected for CCR7, excluded terminally differentiated effector memory CD45RA+ cells. Sequencing used naive CD8+ T cells sorted from blood. These receptors all stem from a man aged 25-40 years in good health.

This chain uses TRBV7-2 with TRBJ2-1; 8 bases are shared with TRBD2. Losses at the gene ends were 3 bases for V and 1 base for J; bases not matched to a gene: 5. Germline lookup yields CDR1 SGHTA and CDR2 FQGNSA. This CDR3 spans 16 amino acids. CDR3 protein: CASSLELAVSYNEQFF. The CDR3, as DNA: TGTGCCAGCAGCTTGGAACTAGCGGTGTCCTACAATGAGCAGTTCTTC.

This sequence joins TRBV28 and TRBJ2-7; 8 bases agree with TRBD2. The CDR3 has 19 residues. CDR1 and CDR2 from the germline V gene are MDHEN and SYDVKM. With 4 bases clipped from V and 2 bases from J, the junction kept 19 bases outside the gene matches. The CDR3 DNA sequence: TGTGCCAGCAGTTCTATCTACACTACCGGGACTAGTCCACCCTACGAGCAGTACTTC. It translates to CASSSIYTTGTSPPYEQYF.

The chain is built from TRBV2 and TRBJ2-7; D possibly corresponds to TRBD1 (5 bases). The CDR3 loop spans 16 amino acids. Trimming cost V 2 bases and J 1 base, with 15 bases left between them. The germline V gene encodes CDR1 SNHLY and CDR2 FYNNEI. The chain's CDR3 is CASSEKLAGLSYEQYF. The DNA for the CDR3 is TGTGCCAGCAGTGAAAAGCTGGCAGGGTTATCCTACGAGCAGTACTTC.

V and J are TRBV27 and TRBJ2-3; TRBD2 matches at 7 bases. The CDR3 sequence is 15 residues long. Trimming at V came to 2 bases and at J to 4 bases, leaving 6 bases not matched to a gene. Germline CDR1 MNHEY, CDR2 SMNVEV (reference sequence). The CDR3, as DNA: TGTGCCAGCAGTTTACCCAGCGGGAATTCAGATACGCAGTATTTT. Translated, it gives CASSLPSGNSDTQYF.

The rearrangement joins TRBV19 to TRBJ2-7; 7 nucleotides line up with TRBD1. CDR1 is LNHDA and CDR2 is SQIVND in the germline V gene (reference sequence). The CDR3 is 15 amino acids. The junction had 8 bases not matched to a gene; V was cut back by 5 bases and J by 1 base. CDR3 sequence reads: CASSFKTGSSYEQYF. Written as DNA, the CDR3 is TGTGCCAGTAGTTTCAAGACAGGGAGTTCCTACGAGCAGTACTTC.

The chain combines TRBV4-1 with TRBJ2-1; D is undetermined. V lost 1 base to trimming and J lost 6 bases, with 10 bases between them. CDR3 size: 14 residues. Germline V gives CDR1 MGHRA, CDR2 YSYEKL. Here the CDR3 reads CASSQGLLGNEQFF. DNA of the CDR3: TGCGCCAGCAGCCAAGGACTGCTAGGCAATGAGCAGTTCTTC.

The gene calls are TRBV4-2 and TRBJ2-3, with 12 bases matching TRBD2. The germline V gene has CDR1 LGHNA and CDR2 YNFKEQ. The CDR3 covers 20 residues. Unmatched junction bases numbered 11, after V lost 1 base and J lost 0 bases. The CDR3 DNA follows: TGTGCCAGCAGCCAAGTCGAAGGAAGACTAGCGGGAGCTAGCACAGATACGCAGTATTTT. Its translation is CASSQVEGRLAGASTDTQYF.

This chain joins TRBV4-3 and TRBJ2-2; D is unclear. With 1 base removed from V and 6 bases from J, the gap between germline ends came to 15 bases. The CDR3 is made up of 16 amino acids. Per the germline V gene, CDR1 is LGHNA and CDR2 is YSLEER. The CDR3 nucleotides are TGCGCCAGCAGCCAAGCCCGGGTCCCAACCTCCGGGGAGCTGTTTTTT. This sequence encodes CASSQARVPTSGELFF.

The V and J genes are TRBV27 and TRBJ2-7, with 7 nucleotides matching TRBD1. The CDR3 covers 13 residues. J was trimmed by 3 bases and V by 4 bases; bases with no gene match: 3. Germline assignment: CDR1 MNHEY and CDR2 SMNVEV (reference sequence). CDR3 sequence (DNA): TGTGCCAGCAGTTCGGGACAGTACTACGAGCAGTACTTC. Its translation: CASSSGQYYEQYF.

V and J are TRBV29-1 and TRBJ1-1; D is ambiguous. The CDR3 is 14 amino acids. CDR1 is SQVTM, CDR2 ANQGSEA, per germline. V was clipped by 3 bases and J by 1 base, with 12 bases between them. This CDR3 is CSVEIGTPNTEAFF. The CDR3 coding sequence is TGCAGCGTTGAGATTGGAACCCCGAACACTGAAGCTTTCTTT.

J is TRBJ2-7 and V is TRBV13; D is unresolved. This CDR3 is 11 amino acids long. The germline V gene has CDR1 PRHDT and CDR2 FYEKMQ (reference sequence). V was pared by 5 bases and J by 7 bases, with 9 bases between. In DNA, the CDR3 is TGTGCCAGCAGCCGGTCCGGGGAGCAGTACTTC. The encoded protein is CASSRSGEQYF.

The rearrangement links TRBV6-5 to TRBJ2-1; 10 nucleotides agree with TRBD2. Germline V gene sequence: CDR1 MNHEY, CDR2 SVGAGI. V shed 2 bases, J shed 8 bases, and the junction held 6 bases outside the gene matches. The CDR3 loop spans 15 amino acids. The CDR3 DNA follows: TGTGCCAGCAGTTACGCCCTAGCGGGAGAACATGAGCAGTTCTTC. This encodes CASSYALAGEHEQFF.

The chain joins TRBV4-1 to TRBJ2-5; TRBD2 matches 14 bases. The CDR3 length is 19 residues. Unmatched junction bases numbered 11, after V lost 0 bases and J lost 5 bases. Per germline, CDR1 MGHRA and CDR2 YSYEKL. CDR3 sequence (DNA): TGCGCCAGCAGCCAAGACTCGGGACTAGCGGGAGTCGGATCGGAGACCCAGTACTTC. Its translation: CASSQDSGLAGVGSETQYF.

A remark on this clone: The same CDR3 is also encoded by other DNA sequences in this sample. The chain has TRBV5-6 and TRBJ2-1; TRBD1 is a possible D gene (5 bases). CDR3 length: 13 amino acids. The V end was cut by 1 base, the J end by 3 bases, with 5 bases between. Looked up from germline, CDR1 is SGHDT and CDR2 is YYEEEE. DNA for the CDR3: TGTGCCAGCAGCTTGCAGGGCTACAATGAGCAGTTCTTC. This codes for CASSLQGYNEQFF.

The chain has TRBV14 and TRBJ1-5; weak D call: TRBD1 (6 bases). V was trimmed by 0 bases and J by 2 bases, leaving 14 bases between them. Germline assignment: CDR1 SGHDN and CDR2 FVKESK. The CDR3 is made up of 17 amino acids. As DNA, the CDR3 is TGTGCCAGCAGCCAAGATCGGGGGCCCGAGGGCAATCAGCCCCAGCATTTT. Its translation: CASSQDRGPEGNQPQHF.

V and J are TRBV7-9 and TRBJ2-7; possibly TRBD1 or TRBD2 for D (5 bases each). Trimming removed 5 bases at V and 5 bases at J, with 13 bases between. Germline CDR1 SEHNR, CDR2 FQNEAQ (reference sequence). CDR3 length: 13 residues. The CDR3 is CASSQTGRHEQYF. The CDR3 nucleotides are TGTGCCAGCAGCCAGACGGGGCGCCACGAGCAGTACTTC.

This chain links TRBV14 with TRBJ2-3; TRBD1 aligns across 7 bases. CDR1 and CDR2 (germline): SGHDN, FVKESK. The ends lost 1 base at V and 1 base at J; junction bases unmatched: 2. The CDR3 contains 15 residues. CDR3: CASSQVGGGTDTQYF. In DNA, the CDR3 is TGTGCCAGCAGCCAAGTAGGGGGCGGCACAGATACGCAGTATTTT.

The chain recombines TRBV11-2 with TRBJ2-7; 11 nucleotides align to TRBD2. The CDR3 runs to 19 residues. J was trimmed by 0 bases and V by 0 bases; bases with no gene match: 10. From germline, CDR1 is SGHAT and CDR2 FQNNGV. The DNA of the CDR3 is TGTGCCAGCAGCTTAGACCCGGGACTAGCGGCGAAAAGCTCCTACGAGCAGTACTTC. Translated, it gives CASSLDPGLAAKSSYEQYF. The entire variable domain, with the rest obtained from reference TRBV11-2 and TRBJ2-7, is as follows: EAGVAQSPRYKIIEKRQSVAFWCNPISGHATLYWYQQILGQGPKLLIQFQNNGVVDDSQLPKDRFSAERLKGVDSTLKIQPAKLEDSAVYLCASSLDPGLAAKSSYEQYFGPGTRLTVT.

V gene TRBV29-1 combines with J gene TRBJ2-1; D remains unclear. Deletions cut 6 bases from V and 6 bases from J, with 15 bases between. CDR1 is SQVTM, CDR2 ANQGSEA, per germline. The CDR3 totals 13 residues. The CDR3 DNA reads TGCAGCGTCGATCCTGACTGGGGCAATGAGCAGTTCTTC. This gives the protein CSVDPDWGNEQFF.

The chain uses TRBV5-1 and TRBJ2-7, with a weak D call TRBD2 (6 bases). The CDR3 has 14 amino acids. The germline gives CDR1 SGHRS, CDR2 YFSETQ. Between the trimmed V and J ends, which lost 4 bases and 5 bases, there was a span of 16 bases. The chain's CDR3 is CASSPSPGAHEQYF. The CDR3 DNA reads TGCGCCAGCAGCCCCTCTCCGGGAGCCCACGAGCAGTACTTC. Based on the CDR3 plus reference TRBV5-1 and TRBJ2-7, the full variable domain is KAGVTQTPRYLIKTRGQQVTLSCSPISGHRSVSWYQQTPGQGLQFLFEYFSETQRNKGNFPGRFSGRQFSNSRSEMNVSTLELGDSALYLCASSPSPGAHEQYFGPGTRLTVT.

The CDR3 region has the DNA TGTGCCAGCAGCCTTGGACAGGGTCGCGAGCAGTACTTC. Residues: CASSLGQGREQYF. The rearrangement joins TRBV27 to TRBJ2-7; 8 bases agree with TRBD1. J was trimmed by 6 bases and V by 6 bases; bases with no gene match: 7. The CDR3 consists of 13 residues. Germline CDR1 is MNHEY and CDR2 is SMNVEV (reference sequence).

On this clone itself: The identical CDR3 is also encoded by other nucleotide sequences in the sample. V usage is TRBV19 and J usage is TRBJ1-1; no firm D call. Germline-derived CDR1 and CDR2 are LNHDA and SQIVND (reference sequence). Trimming cost V 1 base and J 4 bases, with 4 bases left between them. The CDR3 covers 12 residues. The CDR3: CASSIGSTEAFF. The CDR3 coding sequence is TGTGCCAGTAGTATAGGTAGCACTGAAGCTTTCTTT.

V gene TRBV6-5 combines with J gene TRBJ1-2; D not resolved. The CDR3 runs 14 residues. V was pared by 0 bases and J by 4 bases, with 9 bases between. Germline V gives CDR1 MNHEY, CDR2 SVGAGI. The CDR3 loop is CASSYSPEPYGYTF. The CDR3 region has the DNA TGTGCCAGCAGTTACTCCCCAGAGCCCTATGGCTACACCTTC.

This sequence joins TRBV11-2 and TRBJ2-7; D is unresolved. Per the germline V gene, CDR1 is SGHAT and CDR2 is FQNNGV. CDR3 length: 16 amino acids. Trimming removed 5 bases from V and 4 bases from J, with 21 bases in between. CDR3 amino acids: CASSSPDLRSWYEQYF. CDR3 DNA: TGTGCCAGCAGCAGCCCGGACCTCAGGTCTTGGTACGAGCAGTACTTC.